This note documents a single T cell receptor (beta chain) sequence. Only in-frame clones appear in the TCRdb table, and some are missing; sequencing was by immunoSEQ multiplex PCR. The sample has hundreds of thousands of clones; around four fifths are singletons. Germline CDR1 is SGDLS and CDR2 is YYNGEE. The CDR3 runs to 17 residues. Trimming removed 0 bases from V and 5 bases from J; junction bases left unmatched: 11. This entry comes from a study of blood T cell repertoires in COVID-19. Study context: From the United States, Italy and Spain came samples of acute and convalescent COVID-19. The analysed material was cDNA or gDNA that came from T cells, B-cell-depleted T cells, or PBMCs.

The source material was peripheral blood. V usage is TRBV9 and J usage is TRBJ2-5, with TRBD1 matching over 9 bases. This sequence was found in a woman aged 80 or over with active or convalescent COVID-19. The DNA for the CDR3 is TGTGCCAGCAGCGTAGCTGGAGGACAGGGGATACAGGAGACCCAGTACTTC. Residues: CASSVAGGQGIQETQYF.